These T cell receptor beta chains were read from a single sample in a study of cytomegalovirus exposure and HLA in healthy donors. Using immunoSEQ multiplex PCR, the repertoire was profiled, and TCRdb retains in-frame clones only, with some absent. The repertoire has about 170,000 clones, around 68% of them found once; the top ten carry about 3.2%. Sequencing input: PBMCs. All receptors come from a man in his forties in good health and CMV-seronegative. Both conserved end residues are part of each CDR3. D genes are given only for firm matches. A clone size is listed for some rows: how often the clone was seen (once, few, many), or a class if it is expanded.

J gene | D gene | V gene | clone size | CDR3 protein | CDR3 DNA
TRBJ2-5 | TRBD2 | TRBV6-6 | - | CASSYRFTSGEETQYF | TGTGCCAGCAGTTACCGCTTTACTAGCGGGGAAGAGACCCAGTACTTC
TRBJ1-1 | - | TRBV23-1 | - | CASSRRPGLTEAFF | TGCGCCAGCAGTCGACGCCCGGGACTCACTGAAGCTTTCTTT
TRBJ1-1 | - | TRBV11-2 | - | CASSPWRYETEAFF | TGTGCCAGCAGCCCCTGGAGGTATGAGACTGAAGCTTTCTTT
TRBJ1-2 | TRBD1 | TRBV19 | - | CASSRDRGYGYTF | TGTGCCAGTAGTCGAGACAGGGGCTATGGCTACACCTTC
TRBJ2-7 | TRBD1 | TRBV27 | - | CASSLSGTGDYEQYF | TGTGCCAGCAGTTTATCCGGGACAGGGGACTACGAGCAGTACTTC
TRBJ2-2 | TRBD2 | TRBV9 | - | CASSTRLAENTGELFF | TGTGCCAGCAGCACTCGACTAGCGGAGAACACCGGGGAGCTGTTTTTT
TRBJ1-6 | - | TRBV9 | - | CASSVNSGDSPLHF | TGTGCCAGCAGCGTAAACTCAGGGGATTCACCCCTCCACTTT
TRBJ1-3 | TRBD1 | TRBV7-6 | - | CASSGGETGGAPGNTIYF | TGTGCCAGCAGCGGGGGTGAGACAGGGGGCGCGCCTGGAAACACCATATATTTT
TRBJ2-1 | - | TRBV5-1 | - | CASSLGQGYNEQFF | TGCGCCAGCAGCTTGGGGCAGGGATACAATGAGCAGTTCTTC
TRBJ2-1 | TRBD2 | TRBV5-1 | - | CASSILAGGSGNEQFF | TGCGCCAGCAGCATTTTAGCGGGGGGGAGTGGGAATGAGCAGTTCTTC
TRBJ2-2 | TRBD2 | TRBV6-1 | - | CASSEPRGEGGGELFF | TGTGCCAGCAGTGAACCCCGGGGGGAGGGCGGCGGGGAGCTGTTTTTT
TRBJ1-1 | - | TRBV19 | - | CASSSPGVGLEAFF | TGTGCCAGTAGTTCGCCAGGGGTGGGCCTCGAAGCTTTCTTT
TRBJ2-7 | TRBD1 | TRBV28 | - | CASTPGQGYEQYF | TGTGCCAGCACACCGGGACAGGGGTACGAGCAGTACTTC
TRBJ2-7 | TRBD1 | TRBV7-2 | - | CASSAPTGVPYEQYF | TGTGCCAGCAGCGCCCCGACAGGGGTCCCCTACGAGCAGTACTTC
TRBJ2-7 | - | TRBV25-1 | - | CASREGTVEYF | TGTGCCAGCAGGGAGGGAACAGTAGAGTACTTC
TRBJ1-2 | - | TRBV11-3 | - | CASSLVQGFGYGYTF | TGTGCCAGCAGCTTAGTACAGGGTTTTGGCTATGGCTACACCTTC
TRBJ1-5 | TRBD1 | TRBV2 | - | CASSIQGVSNQPQHF | TGTGCCAGCAGTATACAGGGGGTGAGCAATCAGCCCCAGCATTTT
TRBJ2-7 | - | TRBV28 | - | CASRSQGRSEQYF | TGTGCCAGCAGAAGTCAAGGGAGAAGCGAGCAGTACTTC
TRBJ1-1 | - | TRBV5-1 | few | CASSRTGNTEAFF | TGCGCCAGCAGCCGCACAGGGAACACTGAAGCTTTCTTT
TRBJ2-5 | - | TRBV28 | - | CASSFPGLETQYF | TGTGCCAGCAGTTTCCCGGGGTTGGAGACCCAGTACTTC
TRBJ1-3 | - | TRBV29-1 | - | CSVEVQDSGNTIYF | TGCAGCGTTGAAGTACAGGACTCTGGAAACACCATATATTTT
TRBJ2-7 | TRBD1 | TRBV6-1 | - | CASSEGTGAYEQYF | TGTGCCAGCAGTGAAGGGACAGGGGCCTACGAGCAGTACTTC
TRBJ2-4 | - | TRBV6-1 | - | CASSEERGDIQYF | TGTGCCAGCAGTGAAGAAAGGGGTGACATTCAGTACTTC
TRBJ2-7 | - | TRBV12-5 | - | CASGLLTYEQYF | TGTGCTAGTGGTTTGCTAACCTACGAGCAGTACTTC
TRBJ1-5 | TRBD1 | TRBV2 | - | CASRGTRGRGQPQHF | TGTGCCAGCAGAGGAACAAGGGGGCGAGGTCAGCCCCAGCATTTT
TRBJ2-7 | TRBD1 | TRBV6-1 | few | CASSKGQGSVLEQYF | TGTGCCAGCAGTAAGGGACAGGGAAGTGTACTCGAGCAGTACTTC
TRBJ2-7 | TRBD1 | TRBV2 | - | CASMGPGQEDGYEQYF | TGTGCCAGCATGGGTCCAGGACAGGAGGATGGCTACGAGCAGTACTTC
TRBJ2-5 | TRBD1 | TRBV5-1 | - | CASSLGTGDEETQYF | TGCGCCAGCAGCTTGGGGACAGGGGACGAGGAGACCCAGTACTTC
TRBJ1-5 | - | TRBV15 | - | CATSRDMSGNQPQHF | TGTGCCACCAGCAGAGATATGTCGGGCAATCAGCCCCAGCATTTT
TRBJ2-1 | TRBD2 | TRBV11-1 | - | CASSPNSGGSYNEQFF | TGTGCCAGCAGTCCAAATAGCGGGGGCTCCTACAATGAGCAGTTCTTC
TRBJ2-1 | - | TRBV7-2 | - | CASSLPSGGAIYNEQFF | TGTGCCAGCAGCTTACCGTCAGGCGGGGCGATATACAATGAGCAGTTCTTC
TRBJ1-4 | - | TRBV7-3 | - | CASSLTRGEKLFF | TGTGCCAGCAGCTTAACACGTGGCGAAAAACTGTTTTTT
TRBJ2-2 | TRBD1 | TRBV27 | - | CASSSTGLTGELFF | TGTGCCAGCAGTTCGACAGGGCTCACCGGGGAGCTGTTTTTT
TRBJ1-6 | TRBD1 | TRBV7-8 | - | CASSPNRGLNNSPLHF | TGTGCCAGCAGCCCCAACAGGGGCCTTAATAATTCACCCCTCCACTTT
TRBJ1-1 | - | TRBV7-2 | - | CASSTLPGNTEAFF | TGTGCCAGCAGCACCCTCCCCGGGAACACTGAAGCTTTCTTT
TRBJ2-4 | - | TRBV12-2 | - | CASRPTAVRTKNIQYF | TGTGCAAGTCGCCCCACGGCAGTGAGGACCAAAAACATTCAGTACTTC
TRBJ2-7 | - | TRBV5-6 | - | CASSQPTGAEQYF | TGTGCCAGCAGCCAACCGACAGGAGCCGAGCAGTACTTC
TRBJ2-1 | - | TRBV5-1 | - | CASSLANSYNEQFF | TGCGCCAGCAGCTTGGCCAACTCCTACAATGAGCAGTTCTTC
TRBJ2-3 | - | TRBV29-1 | - | CSEKLATDTQYF | TGCAGCGAGAAACTAGCCACAGATACGCAGTATTTT
TRBJ2-1 | - | TRBV19 | - | CASSIAPGFEQFF | TGTGCCAGTAGTATAGCTCCAGGATTTGAGCAGTTCTTC
TRBJ2-2 | - | TRBV6-6 | - | CASREGAIEAGELFF | TGTGCCAGCAGGGAGGGGGCTATAGAGGCCGGGGAGCTGTTTTTT
TRBJ2-3 | TRBD2 | TRBV2 | - | CASLSGGGTDTQYF | TGTGCCAGCCTTAGCGGGGGGGGCACAGATACGCAGTATTTT
TRBJ2-7 | - | TRBV5-1 | - | CASSLDRASYEQYF | TGCGCCAGCAGCTTGGACAGGGCATCCTACGAGCAGTACTTC
TRBJ2-7 | - | TRBV7-8 | few | CASSLAGRGVGEYEQYF | TGTGCCAGCAGCTTAGCAGGTCGCGGGGTAGGGGAATACGAGCAGTACTTC
TRBJ2-3 | TRBD2 | TRBV9 | - | CASTDGTSAYTDTQYF | TGTGCCAGCACCGACGGGACTAGCGCCTACACAGATACGCAGTATTTT
TRBJ2-1 | - | TRBV9 | - | CASSEASVYNEQFF | TGTGCCAGCAGCGAGGCAAGCGTTTACAATGAGCAGTTCTTC
TRBJ2-7 | - | TRBV4-2 | - | CASSQVREAGEQYF | TGTGCCAGCAGCCAAGTAAGGGAAGCGGGCGAGCAGTACTTC
TRBJ2-7 | - | TRBV4-2 | few | CASSQEKGTYEQYF | TGTGCCAGCAGCCAAGAAAAGGGGACCTACGAGCAGTACTTC
TRBJ2-1 | TRBD2 | TRBV4-2 | once | CASSQASSGSSYNEQFF | TGTGCCAGCAGCCAAGCTTCGAGCGGGAGCTCCTACAATGAGCAGTTCTTC
TRBJ1-2 | TRBD1 | TRBV28 | - | CASSSSGQVHGYTF | TGTGCCAGCAGTTCCTCGGGACAGGTCCATGGCTACACCTTC
TRBJ2-7 | TRBD2 | TRBV5-1 | - | CASTIGLAGPFYEQYF | TGCGCCAGCACCATCGGACTAGCGGGACCCTTCTACGAGCAGTACTTC
TRBJ1-2 | - | TRBV6-5 | - | CASRKTERNYGYTF | TGTGCCAGCAGGAAGACGGAGCGGAACTATGGCTACACCTTC
TRBJ1-5 | TRBD1 | TRBV5-1 | - | CASRRGTDNQPQHF | TGCGCCAGCAGACGCGGGACAGACAATCAGCCCCAGCATTTT
TRBJ2-5 | - | TRBV20-1 | - | CSASLETQYF | TGCAGTGCTAGCTTAGAGACCCAGTACTTC
TRBJ1-5 | TRBD1 | TRBV30 | few | CAWSVGQGVYSNQPQHF | TGTGCCTGGAGTGTAGGTCAGGGGGTCTATAGCAATCAGCCCCAGCATTTT
TRBJ1-1 | TRBD1 | TRBV7-8 | - | CASRTTGGRIRNTEAFF | TGTGCCAGCAGGACCACAGGGGGCCGGATCCGAAACACTGAAGCTTTCTTT
TRBJ2-1 | TRBD1 | TRBV25-1 | - | CASSPPGTGLNEQFF | TGTGCCAGCAGTCCCCCCGGGACAGGATTAAATGAGCAGTTCTTC
TRBJ2-7 | TRBD1 | TRBV15 | - | CATSREWTGSYEQYF | TGTGCCACCAGCAGAGAATGGACAGGATCCTACGAGCAGTACTTC
TRBJ1-3 | - | TRBV4-2 | few | CASSQVVSSGNTIYF | TGTGCCAGCAGCCAAGTAGTAAGCTCTGGAAACACCATATATTTT